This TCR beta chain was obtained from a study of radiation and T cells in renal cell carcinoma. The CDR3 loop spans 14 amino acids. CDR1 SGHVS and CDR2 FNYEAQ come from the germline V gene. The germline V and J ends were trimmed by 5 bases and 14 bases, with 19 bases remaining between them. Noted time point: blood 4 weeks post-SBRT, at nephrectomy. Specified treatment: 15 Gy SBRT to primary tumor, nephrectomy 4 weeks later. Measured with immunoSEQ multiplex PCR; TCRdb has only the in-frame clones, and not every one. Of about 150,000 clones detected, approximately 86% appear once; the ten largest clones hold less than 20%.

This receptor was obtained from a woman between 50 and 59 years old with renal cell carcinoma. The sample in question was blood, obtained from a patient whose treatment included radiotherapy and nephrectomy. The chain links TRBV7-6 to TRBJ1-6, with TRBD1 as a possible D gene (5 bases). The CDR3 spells CASSRGESRASLHF. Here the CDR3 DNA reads TGTGCCAGCAGCCGCGGTGAGAGCAGGGCTTCCCTCCACTTT.